A selection of T cell receptor beta chains follows, all from one sample in a study of shared clonotypes between healthy human individuals. TCRdb's copy holds only in-frame clones and misses some; the assay was immunoSEQ multiplex PCR. The sample carries about 2.1 million clones, 85% to 95% recorded once. The sequenced sample was naive CD8+ T cells from PBMCs. The receptors derive from a man younger than 30 in good health. Some clones in this sample may be carry-over from other donors' samples. Each CDR3 is given with its conserved first and last residue. D genes are given only for firm matches. Rows give clone size only sometimes, using once, few, many, or a class for an expanded clone.

J,V,size,D,DNA,CDR3
TRBJ2-1,TRBV7-9,NA,TRBD2,TGTGCCAGCAGCTTAGGGACTAGCGGGGGGCCTTCCAATGAGCAGTTCTTC,CASSLGTSGGPSNEQFF
TRBJ2-3,TRBV5-4,NA,NA,TGTGCCAGCAGCCTGGCGGGGATCTACACAGATACGCAGTATTTT,CASSLAGIYTDTQYF
TRBJ2-3,TRBV7-9,NA,NA,TGTGCCAGCAGCTGGACGACTGCAGATACGCAGTATTTT,CASSWTTADTQYF
TRBJ1-4,TRBV7-2,NA,NA,TGTGCCAGCAGCTTCCAGGAAGCAACTAATGAAAAACTGTTTTTT,CASSFQEATNEKLFF
TRBJ2-3,TRBV2,NA,NA,TGTGCCAGCCAGGGATGGGCCAGCACAGATACGCAGTATTTT,CASQGWASTDTQYF
TRBJ1-1,TRBV27,NA,NA,TGTGCCAGCAGTTTACAAGGGGCGAGGACTGAAGCTTTCTTT,CASSLQGARTEAFF
TRBJ2-3,TRBV6-4,NA,NA,TGTGCCAGCAGGCCAGCGGTTACTAGCACAGATACGCAGTATTTT,CASRPAVTSTDTQYF
TRBJ1-1,TRBV30,NA,NA,TGTGCCTGGAGCGACAGGAGCATGAACACTGAAGCTTTCTTT,CAWSDRSMNTEAFF
TRBJ2-1,TRBV29-1,NA,NA,TGCAGCGTCGACTCCACCGGGACCTCCTACAATGAGCAGTTCTTC,CSVDSTGTSYNEQFF
TRBJ2-2,TRBV7-3,NA,NA,TGTGCCAGCAGCCCCCGGACCGCCCCGGGCACCGGGGAGCTGTTTTTT,CASSPRTAPGTGELFF
TRBJ1-4,TRBV11-2,NA,NA,TGTGCCAGCAGCTCCTTGACAGGTTTTAATGAAAAACTGTTTTTT,CASSSLTGFNEKLFF
TRBJ2-7,TRBV7-6,NA,TRBD2,TGTGCCAGCAGCTTAGCGCCGGGGGGGGCATTCGAGCAGTACTTC,CASSLAPGGAFEQYF
TRBJ2-7,TRBV7-8,NA,NA,TGTGCCAGCAGCTTAAGGGGAAACGAGCAGTACTTC,CASSLRGNEQYF
TRBJ2-1,TRBV27,NA,TRBD2,TGTGCCAGCAGTCTGGGACTAGCGGGAGGGCCAGAGTTCTTC,CASSLGLAGGPEFF
TRBJ1-5,TRBV2,NA,NA,TGTGCCAGCAGTGAGTGGGTCAATCAGCCCCAGCATTTT,CASSEWVNQPQHF
TRBJ2-5,TRBV6-5,NA,NA,TGTGCCAGCAGTTACTCGGGACCCGAAGAGACCCAGTACTTC,CASSYSGPEETQYF
TRBJ2-2,TRBV29-1,NA,TRBD2,TGCAGCGGGGTACTAGCGGCGGAGAACACCGGGGAGCTGTTTTTT,CSGVLAAENTGELFF
TRBJ1-2,TRBV11-2,NA,NA,TGTGCCAGCAGCTTGGGATCTAGGGCGGACTATGGCTACACCTTC,CASSLGSRADYGYTF
TRBJ1-3,TRBV9,NA,TRBD1,TGTGCCAGCAGTGTGGGACAGAGTGGAAACACCATATATTTT,CASSVGQSGNTIYF
TRBJ1-2,TRBV7-3,NA,TRBD1,TGTGCCAGCAGCCTCCTGGGGACAGACTATGGCTACACCTTC,CASSLLGTDYGYTF
TRBJ2-7,TRBV28,NA,TRBD1,TGTGCCAGCAGTTTGCAGGAGACCTTAGGGGGCAGGGCTACCTACGAGCAGTACTTC,CASSLQETLGGRATYEQYF
TRBJ2-7,TRBV4-1,NA,TRBD1,TGCGCCAGCAGGTCGGGACAGAACTCCTACGAGCAGTACTTC,CASRSGQNSYEQYF
TRBJ2-2,TRBV6-4,NA,TRBD2,TGTGCCAGCAGTCGTCTAGCGGGAGGGGCCCCCGGGGAGCTGTTTTTT,CASSRLAGGAPGELFF
TRBJ1-1,TRBV4-1,NA,TRBD1,TGCGCCAGCAGCCACGGGACAGGGATGTCGAACACTGAAGCTTTCTTT,CASSHGTGMSNTEAFF
TRBJ2-7,TRBV9,NA,NA,TGTGCCAGCAGCCTAGGGGCTGGTGGGACCTACGAGCAGTACTTC,CASSLGAGGTYEQYF
TRBJ2-2,TRBV28,NA,TRBD2,TGTGCCAGCATGAAGTTCTCAAGTTTGGACTGGACTAGCGTAACCGGGGAGCTGTTTTTT,CASMKFSSLDWTSVTGELFF
TRBJ2-3,TRBV5-4,NA,NA,TGTGCCAGCAGTCCTGCGGAGGGGAGTGGTGGCACAGATACGCAGTATTTT,CASSPAEGSGGTDTQYF
TRBJ2-1,TRBV7-8,NA,TRBD2,TGTGCCAGCAGCTTCGGGCTAGCGGGAGTTGGGTCCTACAATGAGCAGTTCTTC,CASSFGLAGVGSYNEQFF
TRBJ2-7,TRBV9,NA,NA,TGTGCCAGCAGCGTAGGATGGTCCTCACCATACGAGCAGTACTTC,CASSVGWSSPYEQYF
TRBJ1-1,TRBV29-1,few,NA,TGCAGCGTTTTAGGAAACTGGGAAGCTTTCTTT,CSVLGNWEAFF
TRBJ2-7,TRBV27,NA,TRBD2,TGTGCCAGCAGTTCCACCAACTCCGGGACAGGGGGACTAGCGGGAACGTACGAGCAGTACTTC,CASSSTNSGTGGLAGTYEQYF
TRBJ1-4,TRBV7-9,NA,TRBD1,TGTGCCAGCAGTCGGACAGGGGCAACTAATGAAAAACTGTTTTTT,CASSRTGATNEKLFF
TRBJ2-6,TRBV7-6,NA,TRBD1,TGTGCCAGCAGCTTAAGAGGGACAGGGTTAAATATTAGTTCTGGGGCCAACGTCCTGACTTTC,CASSLRGTGLNISSGANVLTF
TRBJ1-2,TRBV2,NA,TRBD1,TGTGCCAGCCTCGGTGAGGACAGGGCCTCTAACTATGGCTACACCTTC,CASLGEDRASNYGYTF
TRBJ2-7,TRBV4-3,NA,NA,TGCGCCAGCAGCCAGGCCTCGACCTCGGGGTACGAGCAGTACTTC,CASSQASTSGYEQYF
TRBJ1-1,TRBV27,NA,NA,TGTGCCAGCAGTATCACGAGGGACCCGAACACTGAAGCTTTCTTT,CASSITRDPNTEAFF
TRBJ2-3,TRBV15,NA,TRBD1,TGTGCCACCAGCAGAGACAGGGGGTGGGATACGCAGTATTTT,CATSRDRGWDTQYF
TRBJ1-3,TRBV27,NA,NA,TGTGCCAGCAGTTTACGCGGCAGCTCTGGAAACACCATATATTTT,CASSLRGSSGNTIYF
TRBJ2-3,TRBV19,NA,TRBD2,TGTGCCAGTAGTATAAGAGGAGCGGGAGCAGATACGCAGTATTTT,CASSIRGAGADTQYF
TRBJ1-4,TRBV9,NA,NA,TGTGCCAGCAGCCCCCAAGTCAGGGAAGGGGAAAAACTGTTTTTT,CASSPQVREGEKLFF
TRBJ2-3,TRBV7-3,NA,NA,TGTGCCAGCAGCCCCGTCGGGAATACAGATACGCAGTATTTT,CASSPVGNTDTQYF